A single sample is the source of the 32 T cell receptor beta chains below, sequenced in a study of post-analysis software for immune sequencing data. Study-level points and caveats: Patients used a few TRBV segments, including TRBV5-6, TRBV5-1 and TRBV20-1, more often than controls.

Antigens for these TCRs are unknown. TCR beta libraries were prepared from cDNA with unique molecular identifiers. TCRdb independently ran MiXCR on the PCR reads; one entry per CDR3 protein. The sample consists of 450,000 to 650,000 distinct CDR3 sequences, 40% to 50% of them appearing once. Sequenced: blood. All receptors derive from a girl aged 10 to 17 with multiple sclerosis.

The chain has TRBV28 and TRBJ2-4, with 7 bases fitting TRBD1. V was pared by 3 bases and J by 7 bases, with 6 bases of the junction left unmatched. CDR1 and CDR2 from the germline V gene are MDHEN and SYDVKM. This CDR3 has 14 amino acids. The CDR3 region is CASSLGLRGNIQYF. As DNA, the CDR3 is TGTGCCAGCAGTTTGGGGCTCAGGGGGAACATTCAGTACTTC.

The chain couples TRBV20-1 to TRBJ2-6; D possibly corresponds to TRBD2 (6 bases). V dropped 4 bases and J dropped 0 bases, with 13 bases sitting between them. The germline CDR1 and CDR2 sequences are DFQATT and SNEGSKA (reference sequence). The CDR3 has 16 amino acids. The CDR3 sequence is CSANRDGSSGANVLTF. Written as DNA, the CDR3 is TGCAGTGCTAACCGGGACGGGAGCTCTGGGGCCAACGTCCTGACTTTC.

V and J are TRBV12-3 or TRBV12-4 and TRBJ1-4; D is possibly TRBD1 (6 bases). The V end lost 0 bases, the J end lost 4 bases, and 12 bases lay between the germline ends. The CDR3 covers 16 residues. DNA of the CDR3: TGTGCCAGCAGTTTAGCCCAGGGGTGGGGTAATGAAAAACTGTTTTTT. This encodes CASSLAQGWGNEKLFF.

In its sample, this clonotype was seen a few times. This chain uses TRBV20-1 with TRBJ2-5; TRBD2 aligns across 9 bases. Germline V CDR1 and CDR2: DFQATT, SNEGSKA (reference sequence). Losses at the gene ends were 3 bases for V and 2 bases for J; bases not matched to a gene: 7. The CDR3 runs to 15 residues. CDR3 loop: CSASKPSGAQETQYF. The CDR3 DNA sequence: TGCAGTGCTAGTAAGCCTAGCGGGGCTCAAGAGACCCAGTACTTC.

The genes are TRBV12-3 or TRBV12-4 and TRBJ1-1; D might be TRBD1 (6 bases). V dropped 5 bases and J dropped 2 bases, with 15 bases sitting between them. The CDR3 totals 15 residues. CDR3 DNA: TGTGCCAGCAGTGTCAGCAGGGGTCGCAACACTGAAGCTTTCTTT. Translated: CASSVSRGRNTEAFF.

V is TRBV10-3 and J is TRBJ1-2; D is undetermined. V lost 6 bases to trimming and J lost 1 base, with 18 bases between them. This CDR3 is built from 16 residues. CDR1 ENHRY and CDR2 SYGVKD come from the germline V gene. The DNA for the CDR3 is TGTGCCATCAGCCCCCTGGGTCGAGGCGGTAACTATGGCTACACCTTC. It codes for CAISPLGRGGNYGYTF.

The chain couples TRBV5-1 to TRBJ2-7, with 8 bases aligning to TRBD1. CDR1 and CDR2 from the germline V gene are SGHRS and YFSETQ. Germline trimming cut 0 bases from V and 2 bases from J; bases unmatched to any gene: 13. The CDR3 runs to 18 residues. The CDR3 sequence: CASSLGWASDRVAYEQYF. The DNA for the CDR3 is TGCGCCAGCAGCTTGGGGTGGGCCTCGGACAGGGTTGCCTACGAGCAGTACTTC.

This clonotype was counted a few times. J is TRBJ1-1 and V is TRBV12-3 or TRBV12-4; 9 bases align to TRBD1. This CDR3 has 16 residues. After removal of 2 bases from V and 3 bases from J, the junction contained 7 bases not matched to a gene. This CDR3 is CASSLNRDRAYTEAFF. CDR3 nucleotides: TGTGCCAGCAGTTTAAACCGGGACAGGGCTTACACTGAAGCTTTCTTT.

This sequence joins TRBV10-3 and TRBJ1-2; D remains unclear. CDR1 is ENHRY and CDR2 is SYGVKD in the germline V gene. This CDR3 is 14 amino acids long. V lost 5 bases and J lost 8, with 18 bases in between. CDR3 in DNA: TGTGCCATCAGTTGGGAGGATCCCACTGGGGGCTACACCTTC. Encoded protein: CAISWEDPTGGYTF.

The rearrangement uses TRBV12-3 or TRBV12-4 and TRBJ1-4; the D is unclear. Trimming took off 6 bases at V and 7 bases at J, with 21 bases between the two ends. This CDR3 comprises 16 residues. CDR3 residues: CASSVPDRAGCEKLFF. CDR3 sequence (DNA): TGTGCCAGCAGCGTTCCCGACCGGGCCGGGTGTGAAAAACTGTTTTTT.

The gene calls are TRBV3-1 and TRBJ2-7; either TRBD1 or TRBD2 may fit D (6 bases each). V lost 3 bases and J lost 1, with 13 bases in between. The CDR3 spans 15 residues. Per germline, CDR1 LGHDT and CDR2 YNNKEL (reference sequence). In DNA, the CDR3 is TGTGCCAGCAGCCATGAGGGGGGACCTTCCTACGAGCAGTACTTC. It specifies CASSHEGGPSYEQYF.

The chain combines TRBV29-1 with TRBJ2-7, with a possible D match to TRBD1 (6 bases). The CDR3 runs to 14 residues. The germline V gene encodes CDR1 SQVTM and CDR2 ANQGSEA. The V end lost 7 bases, the J end lost 2 bases, and 18 bases lay between the germline ends. CDR3 residues: CSEDTGKPAYEQYF. As DNA, the CDR3 is TGCAGCGAAGACACAGGGAAACCGGCCTACGAGCAGTACTTC.

In DNA, the CDR3 is TGTGCCAGCAGCCCCGGGAGCACCCGCTCTGGGGCCAACGTCCTGACTTTC. Its protein is CASSPGSTRSGANVLTF. This chain links TRBV7-2 with TRBJ2-6, with D maybe TRBD2 (6 bases). V dropped 5 bases and J dropped 0 bases, with 14 bases sitting between them. This CDR3 contains 17 residues. CDR1 is SGHTA and CDR2 is FQGNSA in the germline V gene.

This clonotype was found a few times. This chain links TRBV20-1 with TRBJ2-7; no clear D gene. Trimming left V 1 base short and J 2 bases short, with 9 bases between. CDR3 size: 13 residues. Germline CDR1 and CDR2: DFQATT and SNEGSKA (reference sequence). The CDR3 sequence is CSARVAGTYEQYF. The CDR3 DNA is TGCAGTGCTAGAGTCGCAGGAACCTACGAGCAGTACTTC.

This rearrangement joins TRBV29-1 to TRBJ2-1, with 7 bases matching TRBD1. Germline-derived CDR1 and CDR2 are SQVTM and ANQGSEA. This CDR3 spans 12 amino acids. With V trimmed by 6 bases and J by 2 bases, 1 base remained unmatched. The CDR3 loop is CSVTGAYNEQFF. CDR3 nucleotides: TGCAGCGTCACAGGGGCCTACAATGAGCAGTTCTTC.

The chain is built from TRBV20-1 and TRBJ2-1; 7 bases are shared with TRBD2. This CDR3 spans 13 amino acids. The junction had 10 bases not matched to a gene; V was cut back by 7 bases and J by 7 bases. Germline assignment: CDR1 DFQATT and CDR2 SNEGSKA (reference sequence). The CDR3 region has the DNA TGCAGTGTTCCCACGGTGCGGGAGAATGAGCAGTTCTTC. Amino acid sequence: CSVPTVRENEQFF.

The chain employs TRBV5-1 and TRBJ2-7; either TRBD1 or TRBD2 may supply D (5 bases each). CDR3 length: 16 amino acids. Trimming removed 0 bases at V and 7 bases at J, with 20 bases between. Germline V gene sequence: CDR1 SGHRS, CDR2 YFSETQ. The DNA of the CDR3 is TGCGCCAGCAGCTTGGGACCGGTGGGGGTACCGGGGGAGCAGTACTTC. Protein product: CASSLGPVGVPGEQYF. Complete variable domain (other parts from reference TRBV5-1 and TRBJ2-7): KAGVTQTPRYLIKTRGQQVTLSCSPISGHRSVSWYQQTPGQGLQFLFEYFSETQRNKGNFPGRFSGRQFSNSRSEMNVSTLELGDSALYLCASSLGPVGVPGEQYFGPGTRLTVT.

This chain joins TRBV25-1 and TRBJ1-4, with a tentative D call TRBD1 (5 bases). CDR3 length: 9 amino acids. Looked up from germline, CDR1 is MGHDK and CDR2 is SYGVNS. With 11 bases removed from V and 8 bases from J, the gap between germline ends came to 6 bases. CDR3 protein: CAEGEKLFF. The CDR3 nucleotides read TGTGCCGAGGGGGAAAAACTGTTTTTT.

This chain uses TRBV20-1 with TRBJ1-2; D call uncertain. V was cut by 1 base and J by 13 bases, with 13 bases left in between. Germline V gives CDR1 DFQATT, CDR2 SNEGSKA (reference sequence). This CDR3 spans 11 amino acids. CDR3 sequence: CSARAPGSCTF. CDR3 DNA: TGCAGTGCTAGAGCCCCGGGAAGCTGCACCTTC.

CDR3 sequence (DNA): TGTGCCAGCAGGCGTACAGGGGTAGTTAATGAAAAACTGTTTTTT. Translating gives CASRRTGVVNEKLFF. The V gene is TRBV12-3 or TRBV12-4, the J gene TRBJ1-4; 7 bases align to TRBD1. There are 15 residues in the CDR3. Unmatched junction bases numbered 8, after V lost 6 bases and J lost 4 bases.

The gene calls are TRBV3-1 and TRBJ1-5, with a tentative D call TRBD1 (5 bases). The CDR3 contains 14 residues. With 6 bases removed from V and 4 bases from J, the gap between germline ends came to 13 bases. The germline CDR1 and CDR2 sequences are LGHDT and YNNKEL (reference sequence). CDR3 protein: CASSQGPGNQPQHF. The DNA of the CDR3 is TGTGCCAGCAGTCAGGGACCCGGGAATCAGCCCCAGCATTTT.

This clonotype was observed a handful of times. This chain's CDR3 is CASRDRSEKLFF. The CDR3 DNA sequence: TGTGCCAGCAGGGACAGGAGTGAAAAACTGTTTTTT. This sequence joins TRBV2 and TRBJ1-4; 7 positions agree with TRBD1. The length of the CDR3 is 12 residues. The germline gives CDR1 SNHLY, CDR2 FYNNEI. The V and J ends lost 6 bases and 7 bases, in that order; junction bases with no gene match: 2. The entire variable domain, with the rest obtained from reference TRBV2 and TRBJ1-4, is as follows: EPEVTQTPSHQVTQMGQEVILRCVPISNHLYFYWYRQILGQKVEFLVSFYNNEISEKSEIFDDQFSVERPDGSNFTLKIRSTKLEDSAMYFCASRDRSEKLFFGSGTQLSVL.

This rearrangement joins TRBV9 to TRBJ1-1; maybe TRBD1 (5 bases). The germline V gene has CDR1 SGDLS and CDR2 YYNGEE. CDR3 length: 17 amino acids. Trimming cost V 4 bases and J 0 bases, with 19 bases left between them. The CDR3 is CASSPLGGVHMNTEAFF. CDR3 DNA sequence: TGTGCCAGCAGCCCCCTCGGGGGGGTCCACATGAACACTGAAGCTTTCTTT.

The chain recombines TRBV12-3 or TRBV12-4 with TRBJ1-1; D uncertain. V lost 2 bases, J lost 6 bases, and 13 bases lay in between. The CDR3 is 14 amino acids. CDR3: CASSLSAVTPEAFF. CDR3 sequence (DNA): TGTGCCAGCAGTTTATCCGCGGTGACCCCTGAAGCTTTCTTT.

V and J are TRBV6-1 and TRBJ2-5; no clear D. This CDR3 has 13 residues. Trimming removed 3 bases from V and 0 bases from J, with 5 bases in between. Looked up from germline, CDR1 is MNHNS and CDR2 is SASEGT. CDR3 sequence: CASSESYQETQYF. CDR3 bases: TGTGCCAGCAGTGAGAGTTACCAAGAGACCCAGTACTTC.

This chain joins TRBV9 and TRBJ2-1, with TRBD2 matching over 10 bases. The junction had 6 bases not matched to a gene; V was cut back by 3 bases and J by 6 bases. Germline V gene lookup returns CDR1 SGDLS and CDR2 YYNGEE. CDR3 length: 15 amino acids. CDR3 residues: CASSESGGALNEQFF. The CDR3 DNA reads TGTGCCAGCAGCGAAAGCGGGGGGGCACTCAATGAGCAGTTCTTC.

The J gene is TRBJ2-2, the V gene TRBV4-1; 14 bases map to TRBD2. Trimming took 1 base from V and 4 from J; bases not matched to a gene: 5. Germline V gene lookup returns CDR1 MGHRA and CDR2 YSYEKL. The CDR3 is made up of 18 amino acids. CDR3 sequence: CASSQAGLAGVGTGELFF. CDR3 bases: TGCGCCAGCAGCCAAGCGGGACTAGCGGGAGTAGGCACCGGGGAGCTGTTTTTT.

This rearrangement joins TRBV7-8 to TRBJ1-1, with D unclear. The CDR3 has 17 residues. The germline V and J ends were trimmed by 5 bases and 2 bases, with 21 bases remaining between them. Per the germline V gene, CDR1 is SGHVS and CDR2 is FQNEAQ. For the CDR3, the DNA is TGTGCCAGCAGCATTCTTTACAACGGCTGGGGAAACACTGAAGCTTTCTTT. Protein sequence: CASSILYNGWGNTEAFF.

The table lists this clonotype with a few counts. CDR3 residues: CASSLGREGTGELFF. For the CDR3, the DNA is TGCGCCAGCAGCCTTGGTAGGGAAGGCACCGGGGAGCTGTTTTTT. V usage is TRBV5-1 and J usage is TRBJ2-2, with D hard to call. The CDR3 totals 15 residues. The V end was cut by 4 bases, the J end by 4 bases, with 14 bases between. CDR1 SGHRS and CDR2 YFSETQ come from the germline V gene.

The chain links TRBV5-5 to TRBJ2-5, with 12 positions matching TRBD1. CDR3 length: 15 residues. The trim removed 4 bases at V and 4 bases at J, leaving 5 bases unmatched. Germline V gene lookup returns CDR1 SGHKS and CDR2 YYEKEE (reference sequence). For the CDR3, the DNA is TGTGCCAGCAGCACAGGGACAGGGGGCCCAGAGACCCAGTACTTC. Its translation: CASSTGTGGPETQYF.

This chain joins TRBV2 and TRBJ2-2; tentatively, D is TRBD2 (6 bases). Per the germline V gene, CDR1 is SNHLY and CDR2 is FYNNEI. The germline V and J ends were trimmed by 7 bases and 1 base, with 7 bases remaining between them. This CDR3 contains 13 residues. The CDR3 DNA sequence: TGTGCCAGCACCGGGAGGAACACCGGGGAGCTGTTTTTT. It encodes CASTGRNTGELFF. The full variable domain, rest sourced from reference TRBV2 and TRBJ2-2, is EPEVTQTPSHQVTQMGQEVILRCVPISNHLYFYWYRQILGQKVEFLVSFYNNEISEKSEIFDDQFSVERPDGSNFTLKIRSTKLEDSAMYFCASTGRNTGELFFGEGSRLTVL.

This chain connects TRBV6-5 to TRBJ2-7, with 7 positions matching TRBD1. This CDR3 is built from 15 residues. V lost 0 bases, J lost 0 bases, and 2 bases stayed unmatched. Per the germline V gene, CDR1 is MNHEY and CDR2 is SVGAGI. The CDR3 here is CASSYSNRGSYEQYF. The CDR3, as DNA: TGTGCCAGCAGTTACTCGAACAGGGGCTCCTACGAGCAGTACTTC.